Below are 27 T cell receptor beta chains sequenced from a single sample in a study of blood T cells in healthy people across ages. With a J-beta primer mix and a sample-barcoded 5' primer, a second PCR ran roughly 6 to 12 cycles. Each CDR3 protein gets one entry after TCRdb re-called the 5' RACE reads with MiXCR. Of around 990,000 distinct CDR3 sequences in the sample, 30% to 40% are singletons; the top ten hold around 14%. Sequenced: blood. The receptors stem from a young man in good health.

This CDR3 is CASSQGSTVFYGYTF. DNA of the CDR3: TGCGCCAGCAGCCAAGGGTCTACAGTTTTCTATGGCTACACCTTC. This chain joins TRBV4-3 and TRBJ1-2; D unclear. Looked up from germline, CDR1 is LGHNA and CDR2 is YSLEER. Trimming shortened V by 1 base and J by 4 bases, and 13 bases separated the two germline ends. The CDR3 loop spans 15 amino acids.

The chain uses TRBV24-1 and TRBJ2-1, with 10 bases lining up with TRBD1. J gave up 7 bases and V 4 bases, and 3 bases lay outside the gene matches. CDR1 and CDR2 (germline): KGHDR, SFDVKD. The CDR3 is made up of 14 amino acids. In DNA form, the CDR3 reads TGTGCCACCAGTGAGGACAGGGGGGGGAATGAGCAGTTCTTC. Translated: CATSEDRGGNEQFF.

This clonotype was detected a few times. The gene calls are TRBV7-9 and TRBJ2-1, with a possible D match to TRBD1 (6 bases). CDR3 size: 19 residues. CDR1 is SEHNR and CDR2 is FQNEAQ in the germline V gene (reference sequence). V was cut by 2 bases and J by 5 bases, with 25 bases left in between. This CDR3 reads CASSLRLLGRGQANNEQFF. DNA for the CDR3: TGTGCCAGCAGCTTACGGCTTCTAGGTCGGGGACAAGCAAACAATGAGCAGTTCTTC. The full variable domain, completed using reference TRBV7-9 and TRBJ2-1, is DTGVSQNPRHKITKRGQNVTFRCDPISEHNRLYWYRQTLGQGPEFLTYFQNEAQLEKSRLLSDRFSAERPKGSFSTLEIQRTEQGDSAMYLCASSLRLLGRGQANNEQFFGPGTRLTVL.

The table lists this clonotype with many counts. J is TRBJ1-1 and V is TRBV9; D is ambiguous. This CDR3 contains 14 residues. Deletions cut 0 bases from V and 1 base from J, with 7 bases between. CDR1 is SGDLS and CDR2 is YYNGEE in the germline V gene. CDR3 region: CASSVGGSNTEAFF. The CDR3 DNA follows: TGTGCCAGCAGCGTAGGGGGTTCGAACACTGAAGCTTTCTTT.

This rearrangement joins TRBV20-1 to TRBJ2-3; tentatively, D is TRBD1 (6 bases). Germline V gene lookup returns CDR1 DFQATT and CDR2 SNEGSKA (reference sequence). The CDR3 runs to 12 residues. Trimming removed 6 bases from V and 2 bases from J, with 9 bases in between. The CDR3 protein is CSARDNTDTQYF. Written as DNA, the CDR3 is TGCAGTGCCCGGGACAACACAGATACGCAGTATTTT.

The chain has TRBV2 and TRBJ1-4; D is undetermined. This CDR3 region has 17 residues. The V end was cut by 4 bases, the J end by 8 bases, with 23 bases between. The germline CDR1 and CDR2 sequences are SNHLY and FYNNEI. CDR3: CASSGARLRAEGEKLFF. The CDR3 region has the DNA TGTGCCAGCAGTGGGGCTCGCCTTCGGGCCGAAGGGGAAAAACTGTTTTTT.

This clonotype was recorded a few times. The CDR3 region has the DNA TGTGCCAGCAGCGTAGAGGGAGCGGGGATTAATGAGCAGTACTTC. Translation gives CASSVEGAGINEQYF. This chain connects TRBV9 to TRBJ2-7; 7 bases match TRBD2. Germline CDR1 is SGDLS and CDR2 is YYNGEE. This CDR3 comprises 15 residues. V shed 0 bases and J 7 bases; nucleotides not matched to a gene: 10.

CDR3 DNA sequence: TGTGCCAGCAGCCCGTCCGGGGATGGAAATGAGCAGTTCTTC. This codes for CASSPSGDGNEQFF. The J gene is TRBJ2-1, the V gene TRBV6-2 or TRBV6-3; possibly TRBD2 for D (5 bases). The germline gives CDR1 MNHEY, CDR2 SVGEGT. The CDR3 totals 14 residues. V was cut by 6 bases and J by 7 bases, with 16 bases left in between.

The chain links TRBV15 to TRBJ1-1, with no clear D. Between the trimmed V and J ends, which lost 1 base and 9 bases, there was a span of 9 bases. Germline CDR1 and CDR2: LNHNV and YYDKDF (reference sequence). The CDR3 covers 12 residues. CDR3 residues: CATSRVEQKAFF. The CDR3 DNA sequence: TGTGCCACCAGCAGAGTGGAACAGAAAGCTTTCTTT.

This chain connects TRBV13 to TRBJ1-2; D may be TRBD1 (5 bases). Germline CDR1 is PRHDT and CDR2 is FYEKMQ (reference sequence). The CDR3 contains 16 residues. Deletions cut 2 bases from V and 7 bases from J, with 20 bases between. The DNA of the CDR3 is TGTGCCAGCAGCTTAAATCGAGGGACCCAAAGCGGTGGCTACACCTTC. Translation: CASSLNRGTQSGGYTF.

This clonotype was counted between two and nine times. The chain couples TRBV6-5 to TRBJ1-1; 7 positions match TRBD1. Germline V CDR1 and CDR2: MNHEY, SVGAGI. This CDR3 has 13 residues. Trimming cost V 5 bases and J 8 bases; bases outside gene matches: 8. CDR3 in amino acids: CASSAVGGAEAFF. The CDR3 coding sequence is TGTGCCAGCAGTGCCGTAGGGGGCGCGGAAGCTTTCTTT.

The chain combines TRBV12-3 or TRBV12-4 with TRBJ1-1; D gene unclear. V gave up 2 bases and J gave up 0 bases, with 13 bases separating them. This CDR3 has 16 residues. The CDR3 sequence: CASSLRTTNLNTEAFF. CDR3 DNA: TGTGCCAGCAGTTTACGTACTACGAACTTGAACACTGAAGCTTTCTTT.

This clonotype occurred a few times. This could be a read error, since a much larger clone is one nucleotide away. The chain employs TRBV12-3 or TRBV12-4 and TRBJ2-7, with no clear D. This CDR3 contains 12 residues. V dropped 6 bases and J dropped 7 bases, with 13 bases sitting between them. CDR3 amino acids: CASSPQVNEQYF. As DNA, the CDR3 is TGTGCCAGCAGCCCCCAGGTAAATGAGCAGTACTTC.

This clonotype has just a few counts. This sequence joins TRBV13 and TRBJ2-7; D perhaps matches TRBD1 (6 bases). V lost 4 bases and J 3 bases, leaving 10 bases between the germline ends. Per germline, CDR1 PRHDT and CDR2 FYEKMQ (reference sequence). The CDR3 extends over 13 amino acids. This CDR3 reads CASSSIQGYEQYF. DNA for the CDR3: TGTGCCAGCAGCTCAATACAGGGCTACGAGCAGTACTTC.

V and J are TRBV10-2 and TRBJ1-6, with D unresolved. The CDR3 length is 13 residues. Germline CDR1 WSHSY, CDR2 SAAADI. The V end lost 6 bases, the J end lost 9 bases, and 12 bases lay between the germline ends. The CDR3 spells CASRLPGSSPLHF. CDR3 coding DNA: TGCGCCAGCAGACTCCCCGGGAGTTCACCCCTCCACTTT.

To note about this clonotype: With a much larger clone just one base away, this may be a read error. The rearrangement links TRBV7-3 to TRBJ2-5; D is undetermined. Germline CDR1 reads SGHTA; CDR2 reads FQGTGA. V lost 0 bases to trimming and J lost 11 bases, with 13 bases between them. The CDR3 consists of 13 residues. The CDR3 DNA sequence: TGTGCCAGCAGCTTAACACAGCACAATGAGCAGTACTTC. It encodes CASSLTQHNEQYF.

This chain links TRBV20-1 with TRBJ2-6; D gene unclear. Trimming stripped 0 bases from V and 0 bases from J, with 18 bases between. Germline values: CDR1 DFQATT, CDR2 SNEGSKA (reference sequence). The CDR3 consists of 19 residues. The DNA for the CDR3 is TGCAGTGCTAGAGATTGGGTCCCTGCCGAGAGCTCTGGGGCCAACGTCCTGACTTTC. This gives the protein CSARDWVPAESSGANVLTF.

In the case of this clonotype: One junction end disagrees with the germline gene, perhaps due to a read error. This chain joins TRBV20-1 and TRBJ2-1; 11 bases agree with TRBD2. Germline V gene sequence: CDR1 DFQATT, CDR2 SNEGSKA (reference sequence). The CDR3 sequence is 14 residues long. CDR3 nucleotides: TGCGGTGCCCAAACTAGCGGGGGATCTAGTGAGCAGTTCTTC. This translates into CGAQTSGGSSEQFF.

J is TRBJ2-1 and V is TRBV4-3; D might be TRBD1 or TRBD2, each matching 5 bases. Per the germline V gene, CDR1 is LGHNA and CDR2 is YSLEER. The CDR3 sequence is 14 residues long. Trimming took off 1 base at V and 12 bases at J, with 16 bases between the two ends. The CDR3 is CASSQASGTDPQFF. The CDR3 nucleotides are TGCGCCAGCAGCCAAGCATCTGGGACGGACCCGCAGTTCTTC.

The V gene is TRBV20-1, the J gene TRBJ1-2; tentative D call: TRBD1 (6 bases). The CDR3 totals 15 residues. The germline V and J ends were trimmed by 0 bases and 4 bases, with 15 bases remaining between them. Looked up from germline, CDR1 is DFQATT and CDR2 is SNEGSKA (reference sequence). The CDR3 loop is CSARDARGQSYGYTF. The CDR3, as DNA: TGCAGTGCTAGAGATGCCCGGGGGCAGAGCTATGGCTACACCTTC.

This chain uses TRBV9 with TRBJ2-1; 8 bases line up with TRBD2. The CDR3 runs 16 residues. The ends lost 1 base at V and 2 bases at J; junction bases unmatched: 5. Germline assignment: CDR1 SGDLS and CDR2 YYNGEE. CDR3 protein: CASSVYGGGTYNEQFF. Written as DNA, the CDR3 is TGTGCCAGCAGCGTATATGGCGGGGGGACCTACAATGAGCAGTTCTTC.

The rearrangement uses TRBV6-5 and TRBJ1-6, with 9 bases identical to TRBD1. This CDR3 is 15 amino acids long. V lost 6 bases to trimming and J lost 8 bases; unmatched junction nucleotides: 8. Germline CDR1 and CDR2: MNHEY and SVGAGI. The CDR3 here is CASRRRDRVDSPLHF. CDR3 coding DNA: TGTGCCAGCAGACGCCGGGACAGGGTTGATTCACCCCTCCACTTT.

This chain connects TRBV3-1 to TRBJ1-1; TRBD1 is a possible D gene (5 bases). The V gene's germline CDR1 is LGHDT and CDR2 YNNKEL (reference sequence). This CDR3 region has 15 residues. Trimming stripped 0 bases from V and 2 bases from J, with 10 bases between. The CDR3 DNA reads as TGTGCCAGCAGCCAAGAGCGGGGGTCCAACACTGAAGCTTTCTTT. Encoded protein: CASSQERGSNTEAFF.

This clonotype was recorded at least ten times. This rearrangement joins TRBV11-2 to TRBJ2-1; D is undetermined. V lost 0 bases to trimming and J lost 6 bases, with 6 bases between them. CDR3 length equals 13 residues. Per the germline V gene, CDR1 is SGHAT and CDR2 is FQNNGV. Written as DNA, the CDR3 is TGTGCCAGCAGCTTAGATGGTGGCAATGAGCAGTTCTTC. Translation gives CASSLDGGNEQFF.

The V gene is TRBV29-1, the J gene TRBJ2-5, with D possibly matching TRBD2 (7 bases). The CDR3 loop spans 14 amino acids. Trimming stripped 4 bases from V and 11 bases from J, with 23 bases between. The V gene's germline CDR1 is SQVTM and CDR2 ANQGSEA. CDR3 bases: TGCAGCGTTGTCGCGGGGGCGACCATGGGTGAGCAGTACTTC. It is translated as CSVVAGATMGEQYF.

The chain joins TRBV4-1 to TRBJ2-3; D gene uncertain. The CDR3 is 16 residues long. Germline CDR1 is MGHRA and CDR2 is YSYEKL. The germline V and J ends were trimmed by 3 bases and 0 bases, with 13 bases remaining between them. Written as DNA, the CDR3 is TGCGCCAGCAGCCACGGAAACGTAGATAGCACAGATACGCAGTATTTT. Protein sequence: CASSHGNVDSTDTQYF.

The chain joins TRBV7-8 to TRBJ2-3; 8 bases agree with TRBD2. This CDR3 spans 15 amino acids. Germline V gene data show CDR1 as SGHVS and CDR2 as FQNEAQ. Trimming took 5 bases from V and 0 from J; bases not matched to a gene: 4. The CDR3 bases are TGTGCCAGCAGCCATAGCGGGGCGAGCACAGATACGCAGTATTTT. Translating gives CASSHSGASTDTQYF.